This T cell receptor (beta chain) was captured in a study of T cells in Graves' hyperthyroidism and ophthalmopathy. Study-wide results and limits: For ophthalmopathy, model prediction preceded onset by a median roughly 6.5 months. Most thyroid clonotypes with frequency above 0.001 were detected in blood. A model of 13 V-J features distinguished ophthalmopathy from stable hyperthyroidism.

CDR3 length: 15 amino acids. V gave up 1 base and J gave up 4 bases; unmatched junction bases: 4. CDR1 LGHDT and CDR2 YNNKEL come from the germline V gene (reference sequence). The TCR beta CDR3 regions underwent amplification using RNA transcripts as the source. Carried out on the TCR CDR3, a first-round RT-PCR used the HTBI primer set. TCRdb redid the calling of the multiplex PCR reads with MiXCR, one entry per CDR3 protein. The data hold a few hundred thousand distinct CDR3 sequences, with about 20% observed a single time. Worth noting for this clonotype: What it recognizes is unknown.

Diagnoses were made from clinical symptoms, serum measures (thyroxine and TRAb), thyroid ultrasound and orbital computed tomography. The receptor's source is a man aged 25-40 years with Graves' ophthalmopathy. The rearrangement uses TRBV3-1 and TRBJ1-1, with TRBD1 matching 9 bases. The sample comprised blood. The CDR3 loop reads CASSQGDRERTEAFF. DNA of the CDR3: TGTGCCAGCAGCCAAGGGGACAGGGAGCGCACTGAAGCTTTCTTT.